This T cell receptor (beta chain) emerged from a study of preoperative IRX-2 immunotherapy in early breast cancer. The V gene lost 3 bases and the J gene lost 0 bases, with 5 bases spanning the gap. CDR1 and CDR2 from the germline V gene are GTSNPN and SVGIG (reference sequence). There are 13 residues in the CDR3. TCRdb keeps only in-frame clones here, not all; method: immunoSEQ multiplex PCR. The sample has about 6,000 clones, around 70% seen once. Treatment of the sample: preoperative locoregional IRX-2 cytokine immunotherapy. This TCR was recovered from a human donor with breast cancer. Sequencing was performed on tumor tissue, taken before IRX-2 immunotherapy. This rearrangement joins TRBV30 to TRBJ2-2; D is uncertain. The CDR3 protein is CAWRQTNTGELFF. CDR3 DNA sequence: TGTGCCTGGAGACAGACGAACACCGGGGAGCTGTTTTTT. The full variable domain, rest sourced from reference TRBV30 and TRBJ2-2, is SQTIHQWPATLVQPVGSPLSLECTVEGTSNPNLYWYRQAAGRGLQLLFYSVGIGQISSEVPQNLSASRPQDRQFILSSKKLLLSDSGFYLCAWRQTNTGELFFGEGSRLTVL.